These 8 T cell receptor beta chains share one sample of origin, sequenced in a study of technical replicates of blood from four donors. Using immunoSEQ multiplex PCR, the repertoire was profiled, and TCRdb retains in-frame clones only, with some absent. The sample has about 15,000 clones; approximately 83% are singletons. What was sequenced was PBMCs. The receptor set was obtained from a human donor in good health. Some clones in this sample may be carry-over from other donors' samples.

The CDR3 protein is CASKPLAGRDTQYF. The DNA for the CDR3 is TGTGCCAGTAAGCCACTAGCGGGGCGAGATACGCAGTATTTT. The rearrangement links TRBV19 to TRBJ2-3, with 10 bases fitting TRBD2. V lost 7 bases to trimming and J lost 5 bases; unmatched junction nucleotides: 6. This CDR3 is 14 amino acids long. Germline V gene data show CDR1 as LNHDA and CDR2 as SQIVND (reference sequence).

The chain combines TRBV5-1 with TRBJ2-5, with 9 nucleotides matching TRBD2. With 4 bases clipped from V and 5 bases from J, the junction kept 12 bases outside the gene matches. CDR3 size: 16 residues. Looked up from germline, CDR1 is SGHRS and CDR2 is YFSETQ. DNA for the CDR3: TGCGCCAGCAGCCCGAGGGTAGCGGGAGCGCACGAGACCCAGTACTTC. Translating gives CASSPRVAGAHETQYF.

The chain is built from TRBV13 and TRBJ1-2; no firm D call. In germline, CDR1 is PRHDT, CDR2 FYEKMQ (reference sequence). Trimming removed 5 bases from V and 6 bases from J, with 13 bases in between. CDR3 length equals 13 residues. In nucleotides, the CDR3 is TGTGCCAGCAGCACCCGGGAAACCCATGGCTACACCTTC. Protein product: CASSTRETHGYTF.

This chain connects TRBV19 to TRBJ2-7; 8 positions agree with TRBD2. Germline CDR1 is LNHDA and CDR2 is SQIVND (reference sequence). Unmatched junction bases numbered 7, after V lost 5 bases and J lost 1 base. There are 15 residues in the CDR3. In DNA form, the CDR3 reads TGTGCCAGTAGTCCTTCTGCGGGAGGATCCTACGAGCAGTACTTC. Its translation is CASSPSAGGSYEQYF.

The CDR3 loop is CASSLSGGDTGELFF. CDR3 DNA sequence: TGTGCCAGCAGCTTATCCGGCGGAGACACCGGGGAGCTGTTTTTT. The V call is TRBV7-8, the J call TRBJ2-2, with D uncertain. Germline V gene sequence: CDR1 SGHVS, CDR2 FQNEAQ. The germline V and J ends were trimmed by 2 bases and 3 bases, with 10 bases remaining between them. This CDR3 region has 15 residues.

The chain has TRBV6-1 and TRBJ2-1, with D maybe TRBD1 (5 bases). Germline values: CDR1 MNHNS, CDR2 SASEGT. The CDR3 covers 12 residues. V was trimmed by 9 bases and J by 5 bases, leaving 11 bases between them. DNA of the CDR3: TGTGCCAGTAGGGGATTTCACAATGAGCAGTTCTTC. Protein sequence: CASRGFHNEQFF.

The rearrangement joins TRBV7-9 to TRBJ2-7; TRBD2 matches 9 bases. Germline assignment: CDR1 SEHNR and CDR2 FQNEAQ (reference sequence). V lost 8 bases and J lost 4; bases outside the gene matches: 15. This CDR3 has 16 amino acids. The chain's CDR3 is CASAPTGGRAEYEQYF. CDR3 in DNA: TGTGCCAGCGCGCCAACAGGCGGGAGGGCCGAGTACGAGCAGTACTTC.

This clone was observed a handful of times. CDR3 bases: TGTGCCAGCAGCTTAGGAGGCGTGGACAATGAGCAGTTCTTC. Translation gives CASSLGGVDNEQFF. This rearrangement joins TRBV7-9 to TRBJ2-1; D is unresolved. V was clipped by 1 base and J by 5 bases, with 9 bases between them. Germline values: CDR1 SEHNR, CDR2 FQNEAQ (reference sequence). This CDR3 has 14 amino acids.